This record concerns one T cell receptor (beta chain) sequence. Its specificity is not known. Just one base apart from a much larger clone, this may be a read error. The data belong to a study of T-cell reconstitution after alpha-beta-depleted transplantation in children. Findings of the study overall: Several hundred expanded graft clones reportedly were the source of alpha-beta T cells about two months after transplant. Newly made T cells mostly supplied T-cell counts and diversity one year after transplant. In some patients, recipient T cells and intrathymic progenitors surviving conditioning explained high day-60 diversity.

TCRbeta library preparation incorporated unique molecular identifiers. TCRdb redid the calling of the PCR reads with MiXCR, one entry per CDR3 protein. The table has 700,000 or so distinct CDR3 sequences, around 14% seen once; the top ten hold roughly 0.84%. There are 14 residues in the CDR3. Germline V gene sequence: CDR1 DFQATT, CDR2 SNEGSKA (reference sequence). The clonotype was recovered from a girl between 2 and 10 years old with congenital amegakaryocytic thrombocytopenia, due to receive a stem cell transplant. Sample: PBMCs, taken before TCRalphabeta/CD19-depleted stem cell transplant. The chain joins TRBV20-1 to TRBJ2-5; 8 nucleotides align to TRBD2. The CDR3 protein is CSAKVQGKRENQYF. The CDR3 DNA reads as TGCAGTGCCAAAGTACAGGGAAAGCGGGAGAACCAGTACTTC.